Below, one T cell receptor (beta chain) is given with its context. Its antigen is currently unknown. Separation from the roughly 670-subject first cohort characterized the roughly 110-subject validation cohort, to which the donors belonged. Measured with immunoSEQ multiplex PCR; TCRdb has only the in-frame clones, and not every one. The top ten hold 13% of the sample, which has about 200,000 clones, 84% seen once. This entry is derived from a study of cytomegalovirus exposure and HLA in healthy donors. V shed 3 bases and J 6 bases; nucleotides not matched to a gene: 13. The CDR3 runs 18 residues. Germline values: CDR1 SNHLY, CDR2 FYNNEI. Study results and caveats: In vitro experiments confirmed that a few CMV-associated chains were specific for CMV antigens. There were some public TCRs occurring in many donors, but most TCR sequences were rare. Cytomegalovirus-associated TCR beta chains were listed, numbering some 180.

This clonotype was sampled from a woman between 25 and 40 years old in good health and CMV-seropositive. Specimen: PBMCs. The rearrangement uses TRBV2 and TRBJ2-2; TRBD1 agrees at 10 bases. The CDR3 region has the DNA TGTGCCAGCAGTGATGTGGACAGGGGGATTTGGGTCCCCGGGGAGCTGTTTTTT. This codes for CASSDVDRGIWVPGELFF.